The 5 T cell receptor beta chains below come from one sample, sequenced in a study of blood T cell repertoires in COVID-19. Sequencing used immunoSEQ multiplex PCR; TCRdb keeps in-frame clones, though not all of them. This table holds 110,000 or so clones, roughly 85% found once. Sequenced sample: peripheral blood. Receptors were obtained from a human donor in a cohort sampled during active COVID-19.

The chain is built from TRBV19 and TRBJ1-6; TRBD1 might be the D (5 bases). The CDR3 covers 16 residues. In germline, CDR1 is LNHDA, CDR2 SQIVND (reference sequence). Between the trimmed V and J ends, which lost 3 bases and 5 bases, there was a span of 14 bases. The CDR3 DNA sequence: TGTGCCAGTAGTATTGGCAGGGCTGTTAATAATTCACCCCTCCACTTT. Residues: CASSIGRAVNNSPLHF.

This chain uses TRBV6-2 or TRBV6-3 with TRBJ1-5, with 10 bases lining up with TRBD1. The V segment lost 4 bases and the J segment 6 bases; nucleotides outside the gene matches: 9. Germline CDR1 is MNHEY and CDR2 is SVGEGT. The CDR3 runs 16 residues. The CDR3 is CASSSPGQGSPQPQHF. CDR3 coding DNA: TGTGCCAGCAGTTCCCCGGGACAGGGGAGCCCTCAGCCCCAGCATTTT.

As for this clone: Other DNA sequences of this sample code for an identical CDR3. CDR3 nucleotide sequence: TGTGCCAGCAGCCCCGGGCAGGGGTCCTACGAGCAGTACTTC. Its protein is CASSPGQGSYEQYF. The genes are TRBV6-5 and TRBJ2-7; D might be TRBD1 (6 bases). CDR1 MNHEY and CDR2 SVGAGI come from the germline V gene. The V and J ends lost 6 bases and 1 base respectively, with 13 bases between them. The CDR3 totals 14 residues.

The rearrangement joins TRBV14 to TRBJ2-7; 7 bases fit TRBD1. Germline lookup yields CDR1 SGHDN and CDR2 FVKESK. The CDR3 totals 16 residues. V lost 2 bases to trimming and J lost 1 base; unmatched junction nucleotides: 8. CDR3 amino acids: CASSQLDRVASYEQYF. The CDR3 bases are TGTGCCAGCAGCCAATTAGACAGGGTGGCTTCCTACGAGCAGTACTTC.

This clone was seen just once. The chain couples TRBV12-5 to TRBJ1-1, with D tentatively TRBD1 (6 bases). Germline V lookup: CDR1 LGHNT, CDR2 FRNRAP. The CDR3 loop spans 13 amino acids. V dropped 6 bases and J dropped 4 bases, with 12 bases sitting between them. The CDR3 sequence: CASGFTGTTEAFF. CDR3 nucleotide sequence: TGTGCTAGTGGGTTCACAGGGACCACTGAAGCTTTCTTT.